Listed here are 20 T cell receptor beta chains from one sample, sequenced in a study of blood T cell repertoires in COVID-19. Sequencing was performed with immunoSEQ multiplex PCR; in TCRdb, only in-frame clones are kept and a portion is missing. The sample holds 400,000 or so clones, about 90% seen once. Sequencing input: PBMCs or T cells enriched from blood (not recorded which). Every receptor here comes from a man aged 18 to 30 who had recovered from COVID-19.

CDR3 amino acids: CASSYIGGWDTEAFF. CDR3 nucleotide sequence: TGCGCCAGCAGCTATATAGGGGGTTGGGACACTGAAGCTTTCTTT. The chain employs TRBV5-1 and TRBJ1-1; TRBD1 might be the D (6 bases). This CDR3 is built from 15 residues. The V gene's germline CDR1 is SGHRS and CDR2 YFSETQ. Trimming stripped 3 bases from V and 3 bases from J, with 15 bases between.

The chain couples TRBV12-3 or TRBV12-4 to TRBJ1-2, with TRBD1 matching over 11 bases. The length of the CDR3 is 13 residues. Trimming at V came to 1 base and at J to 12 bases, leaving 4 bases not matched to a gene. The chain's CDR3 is CASSLEGQGGHTF. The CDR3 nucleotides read TGTGCCAGCAGTTTAGAGGGACAGGGGGGACACACCTTC.

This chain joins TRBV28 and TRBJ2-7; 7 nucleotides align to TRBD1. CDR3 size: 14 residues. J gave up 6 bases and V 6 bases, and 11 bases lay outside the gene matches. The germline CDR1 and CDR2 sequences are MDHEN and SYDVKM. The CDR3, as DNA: TGTGCCAGCAGAAGGACAGGCCTTAACCCCGAGCAGTACTTC. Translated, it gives CASRRTGLNPEQYF.

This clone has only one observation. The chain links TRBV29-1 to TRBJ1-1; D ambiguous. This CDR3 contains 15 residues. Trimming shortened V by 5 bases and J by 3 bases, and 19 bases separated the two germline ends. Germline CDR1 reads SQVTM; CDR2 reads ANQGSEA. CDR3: CSVKLKMGRDTEAFF. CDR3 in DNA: TGCAGCGTTAAACTTAAAATGGGTCGGGACACTGAAGCTTTCTTT. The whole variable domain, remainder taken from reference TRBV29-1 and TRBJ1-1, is SAVISQKPSRDICQRGTSLTIQCQVDSQVTMMFWYRQQPGQSLTLIATANQGSEATYESGFVIDKFPISRPNLTFSTLTVSNMSPEDSSIYLCSVKLKMGRDTEAFFGQGTRLTVV.

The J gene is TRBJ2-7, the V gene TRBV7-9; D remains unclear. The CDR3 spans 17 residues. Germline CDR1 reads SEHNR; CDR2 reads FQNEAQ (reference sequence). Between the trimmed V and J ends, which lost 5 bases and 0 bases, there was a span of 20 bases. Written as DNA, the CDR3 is TGTGCCAGCAGCGATTCTCTAGATCTGGTAAACTCCTACGAGCAGTACTTC. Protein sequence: CASSDSLDLVNSYEQYF. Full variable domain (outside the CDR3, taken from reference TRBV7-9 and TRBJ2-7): DTGVSQNPRHKITKRGQNVTFRCDPISEHNRLYWYRQTLGQGPEFLTYFQNEAQLEKSRLLSDRFSAERPKGSFSTLEIQRTEQGDSAMYLCASSDSLDLVNSYEQYFGPGTRLTVT.

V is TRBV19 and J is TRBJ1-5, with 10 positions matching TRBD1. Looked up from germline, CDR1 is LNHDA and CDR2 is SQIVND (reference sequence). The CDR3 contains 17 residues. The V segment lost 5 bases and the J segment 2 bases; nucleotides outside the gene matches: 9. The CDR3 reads CASSARDRGSGNQPQHF. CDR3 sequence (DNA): TGTGCCAGTAGTGCCCGGGACAGGGGATCGGGCAATCAGCCCCAGCATTTT.

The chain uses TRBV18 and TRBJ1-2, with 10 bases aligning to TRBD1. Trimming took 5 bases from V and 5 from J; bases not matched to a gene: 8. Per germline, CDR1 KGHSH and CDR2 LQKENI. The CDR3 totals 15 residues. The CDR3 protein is CASSTRQGAMYGYTF. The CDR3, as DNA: TGTGCCAGCTCAACGAGACAGGGGGCGATGTATGGCTACACCTTC.

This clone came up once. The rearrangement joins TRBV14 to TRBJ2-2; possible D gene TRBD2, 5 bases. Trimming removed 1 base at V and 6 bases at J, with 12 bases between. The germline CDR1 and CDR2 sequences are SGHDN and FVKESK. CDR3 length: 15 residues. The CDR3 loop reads CASSQVRGSPGELFF. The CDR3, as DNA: TGTGCCAGCAGCCAAGTCCGAGGGAGCCCCGGGGAGCTGTTTTTT. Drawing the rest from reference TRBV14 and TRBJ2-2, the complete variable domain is EAGVTQFPSHSVIEKGQTVTLRCDPISGHDNLYWYRRVMGKEIKFLLHFVKESKQDESGMPNNRFLAERTGGTYSTLKVQPAELEDSGVYFCASSQVRGSPGELFFGEGSRLTVL.

CDR3 in DNA: TGTGCCAGCCGGGGGACAGGGGCGGCTGAAGCTTTCTTT. Its protein product is CASRGTGAAEAFF. The V and J genes are TRBV3-1 (or the pseudogene TRBV3-2) and TRBJ1-1; 10 bases map to TRBD1. Germline V gene sequence: CDR1 LGHDT, CDR2 YNNKEL (reference sequence). V trimming: 8 bases; J trimming: 6 bases; junction bases outside the gene matches: 6. This CDR3 spans 13 amino acids.

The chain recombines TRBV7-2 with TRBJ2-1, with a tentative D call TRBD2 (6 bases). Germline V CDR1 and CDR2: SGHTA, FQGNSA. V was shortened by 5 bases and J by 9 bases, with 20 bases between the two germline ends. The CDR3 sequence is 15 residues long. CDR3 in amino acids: CASSHPGLRRGEQFF. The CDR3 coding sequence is TGTGCCAGCAGCCATCCGGGACTCAGACGTGGTGAGCAGTTCTTC.

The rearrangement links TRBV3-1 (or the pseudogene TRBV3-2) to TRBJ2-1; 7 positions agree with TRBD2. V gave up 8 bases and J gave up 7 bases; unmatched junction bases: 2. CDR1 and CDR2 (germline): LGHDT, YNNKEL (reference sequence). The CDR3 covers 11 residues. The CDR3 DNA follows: TGTGCCAGCCAGCGGGGTAATGAGCAGTTCTTC. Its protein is CASQRGNEQFF.

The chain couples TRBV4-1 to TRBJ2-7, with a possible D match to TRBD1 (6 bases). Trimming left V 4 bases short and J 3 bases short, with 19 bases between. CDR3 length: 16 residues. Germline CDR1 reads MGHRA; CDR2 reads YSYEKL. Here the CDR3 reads CASSPIPRDTHYEQYF. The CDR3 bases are TGCGCCAGCAGCCCCATACCCCGGGACACCCACTACGAGCAGTACTTC.

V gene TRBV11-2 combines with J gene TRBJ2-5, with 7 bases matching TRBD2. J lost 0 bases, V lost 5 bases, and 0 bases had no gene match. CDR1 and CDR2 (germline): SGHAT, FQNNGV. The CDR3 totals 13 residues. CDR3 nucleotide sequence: TGTGCCAGCAGCCTAGCGGACCAAGAGACCCAGTACTTC. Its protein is CASSLADQETQYF.

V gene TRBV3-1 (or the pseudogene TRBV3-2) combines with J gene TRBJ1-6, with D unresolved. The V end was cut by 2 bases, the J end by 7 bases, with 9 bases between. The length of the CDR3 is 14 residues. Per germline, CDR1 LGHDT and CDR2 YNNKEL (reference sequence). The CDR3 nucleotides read TGTGCCAGCAGCCAAAGAGGGAGGAATTCACCCCTCCACTTT. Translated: CASSQRGRNSPLHF.

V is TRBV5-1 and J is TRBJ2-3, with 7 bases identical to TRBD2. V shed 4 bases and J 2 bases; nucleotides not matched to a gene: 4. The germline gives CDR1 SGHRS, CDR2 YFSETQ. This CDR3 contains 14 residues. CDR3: CASSLGTNTDTQYF. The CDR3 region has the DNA TGCGCCAGCAGCCTCGGGACTAACACAGATACGCAGTATTTT.

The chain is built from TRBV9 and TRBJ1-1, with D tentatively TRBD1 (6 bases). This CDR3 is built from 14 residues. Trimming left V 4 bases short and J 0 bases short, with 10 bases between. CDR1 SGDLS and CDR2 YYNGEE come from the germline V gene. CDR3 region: CASSSGVMNTEAFF. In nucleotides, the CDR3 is TGTGCCAGCAGCTCAGGGGTCATGAACACTGAAGCTTTCTTT.

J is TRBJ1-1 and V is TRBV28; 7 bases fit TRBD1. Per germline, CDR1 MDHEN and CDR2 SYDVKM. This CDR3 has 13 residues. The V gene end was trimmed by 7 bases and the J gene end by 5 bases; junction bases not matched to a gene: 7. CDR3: CASTSGGRTEAFF. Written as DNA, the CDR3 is TGTGCCAGCACCTCAGGGGGGAGGACTGAAGCTTTCTTT.

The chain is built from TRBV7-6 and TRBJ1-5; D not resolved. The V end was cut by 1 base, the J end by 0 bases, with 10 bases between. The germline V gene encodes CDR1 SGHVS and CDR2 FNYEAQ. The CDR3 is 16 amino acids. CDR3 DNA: TGTGCCAGCAGCTTAGGGGAGGGTAATAGCAATCAGCCCCAGCATTTT. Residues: CASSLGEGNSNQPQHF. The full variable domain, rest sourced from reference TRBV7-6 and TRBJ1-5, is GAGVSQSPRYKVTKRGQDVALRCDPISGHVSLYWYRQALGQGPEFLTYFNYEAQQDKSGLPNDRFSAERPEGSISTLTIQRTEQRDSAMYRCASSLGEGNSNQPQHFGDGTRLSIL.

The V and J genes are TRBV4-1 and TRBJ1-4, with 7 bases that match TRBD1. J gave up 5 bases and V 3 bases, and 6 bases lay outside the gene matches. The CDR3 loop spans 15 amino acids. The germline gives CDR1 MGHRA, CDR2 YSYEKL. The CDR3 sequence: CASSQPGQTNEKLFF. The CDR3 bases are TGCGCCAGCAGCCAGCCGGGACAGACAAATGAAAAACTGTTTTTT.

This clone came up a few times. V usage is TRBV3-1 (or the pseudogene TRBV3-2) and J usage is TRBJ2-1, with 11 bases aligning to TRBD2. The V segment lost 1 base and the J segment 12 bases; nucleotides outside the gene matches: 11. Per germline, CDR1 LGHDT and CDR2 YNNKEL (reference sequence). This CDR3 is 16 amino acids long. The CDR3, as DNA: TGTGCCAGCAGCCAAGCCCCACTAGCGGGAGCAGGTAGGCAGTTCTTC. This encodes CASSQAPLAGAGRQFF.